This record covers a single TCR beta chain. Generated by immunoSEQ multiplex PCR, the TCRdb table keeps only in-frame clones and is missing some. The table lists tens of thousands of clones, about 87% of them singletons. Germline V gives CDR1 SEHNR, CDR2 FQNEAQ (reference sequence). The length of the CDR3 is 16 residues. The J segment lost 4 bases and the V segment lost 4 bases, leaving 9 bases of the junction unmatched. These data are taken from a study of T cell changes during pregnancy in multiple sclerosis. Sequences were derived from CD4+ T cells from peripheral blood mononuclear cells, sampled before pregnancy. The clonotype comes from a female donor with multiple sclerosis, enrolled in a pregnancy study. The V and J genes are TRBV7-9 and TRBJ2-5, with 10 nucleotides matching TRBD1. The CDR3 region has the DNA TGTGCCAGCAGCTACGTCCCGGGACAGGGGACAGAGACCCAGTACTTC. Translating it yields CASSYVPGQGTETQYF.